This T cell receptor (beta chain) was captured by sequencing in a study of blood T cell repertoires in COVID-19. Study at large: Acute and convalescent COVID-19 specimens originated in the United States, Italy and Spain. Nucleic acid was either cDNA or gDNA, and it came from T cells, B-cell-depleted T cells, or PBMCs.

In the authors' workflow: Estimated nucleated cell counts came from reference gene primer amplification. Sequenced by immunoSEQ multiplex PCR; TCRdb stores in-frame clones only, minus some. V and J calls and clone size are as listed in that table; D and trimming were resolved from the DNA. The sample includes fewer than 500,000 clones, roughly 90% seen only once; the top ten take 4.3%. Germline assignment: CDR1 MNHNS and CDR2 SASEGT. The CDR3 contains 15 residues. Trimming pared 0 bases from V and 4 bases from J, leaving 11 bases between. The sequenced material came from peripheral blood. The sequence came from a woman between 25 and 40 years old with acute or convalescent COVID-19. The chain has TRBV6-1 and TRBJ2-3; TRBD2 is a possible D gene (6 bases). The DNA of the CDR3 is TGTGCCAGCAGTGAAGCCCTTCGCGGGGCAGATACGCAGTATTTT. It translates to CASSEALRGADTQYF.